A selection of T cell receptor beta chains follows, all from one sample in a study of blood T cell repertoires in COVID-19. Repertoires were generated with immunoSEQ multiplex PCR, while TCRdb's copy carries only in-frame clones and drops some. The repertoire consists of 150,000 to 200,000 clones, with more than 65% occurring once and the leading ten covering approximately 11%. The sequenced sample consisted of PBMCs or T cells enriched from blood (not recorded which). The receptors were gathered from a man in his forties or fifties who had recovered from COVID-19. CDR3s include the opening cysteine and the closing phenylalanine or tryptophan. Each record gives: D gene, clone size, V gene, J gene, CDR3 DNA, CDR3 protein. D genes are given only for firm matches. Clone size is given for some rows only: seen once, a few or many times, or a class if the clone is expanded.

d_gene: TRBD1
abundance: NA
v_gene: TRBV9
j_gene: TRBJ1-6
CDR3nt: TGTGCCAGCAGCCTAACGGGACAGGAAAATTCACCCCTCCACTTT
CDR3aa: CASSLTGQENSPLHF

d_gene: NA
abundance: NA
v_gene: TRBV6-5
j_gene: TRBJ2-7
CDR3nt: TGTGCCAGCAGCCGACAGAGATCCTCCTACGAGCAGTACTTC
CDR3aa: CASSRQRSSYEQYF

d_gene: NA
abundance: NA
v_gene: TRBV5-1
j_gene: TRBJ2-5
CDR3nt: TGCGCCAGCAGCTTTTTAACGGGGGAGACCCAGTACTTC
CDR3aa: CASSFLTGETQYF

d_gene: NA
abundance: NA
v_gene: TRBV2
j_gene: TRBJ1-2
CDR3nt: TGTGCCAGCAGTGAAAAACGGTCGAACTATGGCTACACCTTC
CDR3aa: CASSEKRSNYGYTF

d_gene: TRBD1
abundance: few
v_gene: TRBV12-3/TRBV12-4
j_gene: TRBJ1-1
CDR3nt: TGTGCCAGCAGCGACAGGGTGAACACTGAAGCTTTCTTT
CDR3aa: CASSDRVNTEAFF

d_gene: TRBD1
abundance: NA
v_gene: TRBV5-1
j_gene: TRBJ1-1
CDR3nt: TGCGCCAGCAGCCTCGGGACAGTTCCGAACACTGAAGCTTTCTTT
CDR3aa: CASSLGTVPNTEAFF

d_gene: TRBD2
abundance: NA
v_gene: TRBV5-6
j_gene: TRBJ2-5
CDR3nt: TGTGCCAGCAGCCCACTTTTGGCGGGAGGGTACCAAGAGACCCAGTACTTC
CDR3aa: CASSPLLAGGYQETQYF

d_gene: TRBD2
abundance: NA
v_gene: TRBV7-3
j_gene: TRBJ2-7
CDR3nt: TGTGCCAGCAGCCCGACGGGAGGGGCTCAGGGTGGCGAGCAGTACTTC
CDR3aa: CASSPTGGAQGGEQYF

d_gene: TRBD2
abundance: NA
v_gene: TRBV14
j_gene: TRBJ2-5
CDR3nt: TGTGCCAGCAGCAACTCAAATAGCGGGAGTCTGGAGACCCAGTACTTC
CDR3aa: CASSNSNSGSLETQYF

d_gene: NA
abundance: NA
v_gene: TRBV6-5
j_gene: TRBJ2-7
CDR3nt: TGTGCCAGCAGGGCCAGCTCCTACGAGCAGTACTTC
CDR3aa: CASRASSYEQYF

d_gene: TRBD1
abundance: NA
v_gene: TRBV5-1
j_gene: TRBJ1-5
CDR3nt: TGCGCCAGCAGCACGGGACAGGGGTTCAATCAGCCCCAGCATTTT
CDR3aa: CASSTGQGFNQPQHF

d_gene: NA
abundance: few
v_gene: TRBV6-6
j_gene: TRBJ1-2
CDR3nt: TGTGCCAGCAGCCCCGGAAAGTTGACGGGGGGTCCCGGGGCGCCTAACTATGGCTACACCTTC
CDR3aa: CASSPGKLTGGPGAPNYGYTF

d_gene: NA
abundance: once
v_gene: TRBV5-4
j_gene: TRBJ1-2
CDR3nt: TGTGCCAGCAGCTTGGCAAAAGCCGGCTACACCTTC
CDR3aa: CASSLAKAGYTF

d_gene: TRBD1
abundance: many
v_gene: TRBV4-1
j_gene: TRBJ2-2
CDR3nt: TGCGCCAGCAGCGCCGGACAGGGTGGGATGGCCGGGGAGCTGTTTTTT
CDR3aa: CASSAGQGGMAGELFF

d_gene: NA
abundance: NA
v_gene: TRBV7-2
j_gene: TRBJ1-4
CDR3nt: TGTGCCAGCAGCTTATACCCTAAGACAGCTGATGCAACTAATGAAAAACTGTTTTTT
CDR3aa: CASSLYPKTADATNEKLFF

d_gene: TRBD2
abundance: NA
v_gene: TRBV28
j_gene: TRBJ2-1
CDR3nt: TGTGCCAGCAGTTTCCCCGGACTAGCGCGACACAATGAGCAGTTCTTC
CDR3aa: CASSFPGLARHNEQFF

d_gene: TRBD2
abundance: once
v_gene: TRBV27
j_gene: TRBJ2-1
CDR3nt: TGTGCCAGCAGTTTCCTAGCGGGGGCCTACAATGAGCAGTTCTTC
CDR3aa: CASSFLAGAYNEQFF

d_gene: TRBD1
abundance: NA
v_gene: TRBV25-1
j_gene: TRBJ1-6
CDR3nt: TGTGCCAGCGGAGGACAGGGGGGTTCACCCCTCCACTTT
CDR3aa: CASGGQGGSPLHF

d_gene: NA
abundance: NA
v_gene: TRBV28
j_gene: TRBJ1-1
CDR3nt: TGTGCCAGCAGTCCCCGGGTTAGGAACACTGAAGCTTTCTTT
CDR3aa: CASSPRVRNTEAFF

d_gene: NA
abundance: few
v_gene: TRBV5-6
j_gene: TRBJ2-7
CDR3nt: TGTGCCAGCAGCATTAGGGGGCGGGGTATCCACGAGCAGTACTTC
CDR3aa: CASSIRGRGIHEQYF

d_gene: NA
abundance: NA
v_gene: TRBV21-1
j_gene: TRBJ1-2
CDR3nt: TGTGCCAGCAGCAAGGGGGCTAGCTCGCAGGGTGGCTACACCTTC
CDR3aa: CASSKGASSQGGYTF

d_gene: NA
abundance: NA
v_gene: TRBV6-5
j_gene: TRBJ2-6
CDR3nt: TGTGCCAGTCGTCAGGGGAACGGGGCCAACGTCCTGACTTTC
CDR3aa: CASRQGNGANVLTF

d_gene: TRBD1
abundance: NA
v_gene: TRBV5-1
j_gene: TRBJ1-6
CDR3nt: TGCGCCAGCAGCTTGTCCTGGGCAGGGGGCGATAATTCACCCCTCCACTTT
CDR3aa: CASSLSWAGGDNSPLHF

d_gene: TRBD1
abundance: few
v_gene: TRBV6-1
j_gene: TRBJ2-3
CDR3nt: TGTGCCAGCAGTGAAGGGGCAGGGGGCTACGGCACAGATACGCAGTATTTT
CDR3aa: CASSEGAGGYGTDTQYF

d_gene: TRBD2
abundance: few
v_gene: TRBV6-5
j_gene: TRBJ2-5
CDR3nt: TGTGCCAGCAGTTACTCGATACTAGCGTTAGAGACCCAGTACTTC
CDR3aa: CASSYSILALETQYF

d_gene: TRBD1
abundance: NA
v_gene: TRBV11-1
j_gene: TRBJ1-2
CDR3nt: TGTGCCAGCAGCCGCGGGACAGGTCACTATGGCTACACCTTC
CDR3aa: CASSRGTGHYGYTF

d_gene: NA
abundance: NA
v_gene: TRBV10-3
j_gene: TRBJ2-1
CDR3nt: TGTGCCATCAGTGACCTGTTGAACCCCTCCACGGATGAGCAGTTCTTC
CDR3aa: CAISDLLNPSTDEQFF

d_gene: NA
abundance: NA
v_gene: TRBV7-3
j_gene: TRBJ2-2
CDR3nt: TGTGCCAGCAGCAGAGATCCGGAGGGCCCTGGGGAGCTGTTTTTT
CDR3aa: CASSRDPEGPGELFF

d_gene: NA
abundance: few
v_gene: TRBV11-3
j_gene: TRBJ1-5
CDR3nt: TGTGCCAGCAGCTTAACGTATCAGGCGCCCGCTTATAGCAATCAGCCCCAGCATTTT
CDR3aa: CASSLTYQAPAYSNQPQHF

d_gene: NA
abundance: few
v_gene: TRBV7-9
j_gene: TRBJ1-3
CDR3nt: TGTGCCAGCAGCTTGGGAGCAGGGGACCTCAACTCTGGAAACACCATATATTTT
CDR3aa: CASSLGAGDLNSGNTIYF

d_gene: TRBD1
abundance: NA
v_gene: TRBV6-1
j_gene: TRBJ1-5
CDR3nt: TGTGCCAGCAGTGAAGGGACAGGGCCCAATCAGCCCCAGCATTTT
CDR3aa: CASSEGTGPNQPQHF

d_gene: NA
abundance: NA
v_gene: TRBV6-1
j_gene: TRBJ2-5
CDR3nt: TGTGCCAGCAGTGAAGAGTTTGGGCGCCAAGAGACCCAGTACTTC
CDR3aa: CASSEEFGRQETQYF

d_gene: NA
abundance: NA
v_gene: TRBV7-8
j_gene: TRBJ2-7
CDR3nt: TGTGCCAGCAGCTCTGGAGGGGCCTACGAGCAGTACTTC
CDR3aa: CASSSGGAYEQYF

d_gene: TRBD1
abundance: NA
v_gene: TRBV5-5
j_gene: TRBJ2-1
CDR3nt: TGTGCCAGCAGCTTTATCGGACAGGGGAGTAACAATGAGCAGTTCTTC
CDR3aa: CASSFIGQGSNNEQFF

d_gene: TRBD1
abundance: NA
v_gene: TRBV6-6
j_gene: TRBJ1-3
CDR3nt: TGTGCCAGCAGTCCTCTGACAGGGGGGCGCTCTGGAAACACCATATATTTT
CDR3aa: CASSPLTGGRSGNTIYF

d_gene: TRBD1
abundance: few
v_gene: TRBV10-3
j_gene: TRBJ1-3
CDR3nt: TGTGCCATCACCCCGGGACAGTCTGGAAACACCATATATTTT
CDR3aa: CAITPGQSGNTIYF

d_gene: TRBD1
abundance: NA
v_gene: TRBV20-1
j_gene: TRBJ1-2
CDR3nt: TGCAGTGCTAACAGGGGCGGTGGCTACACCTTC
CDR3aa: CSANRGGGYTF

d_gene: NA
abundance: NA
v_gene: TRBV3-1/TRBV3-2
j_gene: TRBJ1-4
CDR3nt: TGTGCCAGCAGCCTCCATGCGTCTAATGAAAAACTGTTTTTT
CDR3aa: CASSLHASNEKLFF

d_gene: NA
abundance: NA
v_gene: TRBV2
j_gene: TRBJ1-4
CDR3nt: TGTGCCAGCTATAATGAAAAACTGTTTTTT
CDR3aa: CASYNEKLFF

d_gene: TRBD2
abundance: NA
v_gene: TRBV5-1
j_gene: TRBJ2-2
CDR3nt: TGCGCCAGCAGCAAAGGGACTAGCGGGAGTGAAACCGGGGAGCTGTTTTTT
CDR3aa: CASSKGTSGSETGELFF